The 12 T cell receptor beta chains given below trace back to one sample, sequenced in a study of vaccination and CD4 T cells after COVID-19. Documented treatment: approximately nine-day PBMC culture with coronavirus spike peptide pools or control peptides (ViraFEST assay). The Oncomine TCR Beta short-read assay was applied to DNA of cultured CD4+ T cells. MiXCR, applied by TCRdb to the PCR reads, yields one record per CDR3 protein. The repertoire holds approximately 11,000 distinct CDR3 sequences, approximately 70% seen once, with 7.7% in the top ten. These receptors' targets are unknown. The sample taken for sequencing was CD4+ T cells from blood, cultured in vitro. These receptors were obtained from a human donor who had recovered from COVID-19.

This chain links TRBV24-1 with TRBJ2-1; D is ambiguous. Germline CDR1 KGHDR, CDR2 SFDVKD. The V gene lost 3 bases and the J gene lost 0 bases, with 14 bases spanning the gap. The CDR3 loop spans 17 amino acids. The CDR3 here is CATSDPRRTGSYNEQFF. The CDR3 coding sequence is TGTGCCACCAGTGATCCTCGAAGAACGGGCTCCTACAATGAGCAGTTCTTC.

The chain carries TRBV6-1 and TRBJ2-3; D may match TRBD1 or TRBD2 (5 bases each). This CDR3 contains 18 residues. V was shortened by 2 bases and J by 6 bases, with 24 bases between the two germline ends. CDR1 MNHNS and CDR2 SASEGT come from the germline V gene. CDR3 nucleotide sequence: TGTGCCAGCAGTGAACAACCGGGACCTTGGGGGTCTGCGGATACGCAGTATTTT. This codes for CASSEQPGPWGSADTQYF.

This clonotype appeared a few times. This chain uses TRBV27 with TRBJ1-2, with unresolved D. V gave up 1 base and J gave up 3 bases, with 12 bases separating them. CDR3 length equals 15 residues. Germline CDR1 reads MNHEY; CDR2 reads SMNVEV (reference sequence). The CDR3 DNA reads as TGTGCCAGCAGTTTATATCCAGGCGGTTACTATGGCTACACCTTC. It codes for CASSLYPGGYYGYTF.

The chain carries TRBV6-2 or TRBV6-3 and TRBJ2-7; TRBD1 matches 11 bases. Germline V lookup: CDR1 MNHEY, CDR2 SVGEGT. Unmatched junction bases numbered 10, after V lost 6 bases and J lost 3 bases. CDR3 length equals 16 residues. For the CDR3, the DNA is TGTGCCAGCAGGCCTACCCGGACAGGGGGCAGCTACGAGCAGTACTTC. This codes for CASRPTRTGGSYEQYF.

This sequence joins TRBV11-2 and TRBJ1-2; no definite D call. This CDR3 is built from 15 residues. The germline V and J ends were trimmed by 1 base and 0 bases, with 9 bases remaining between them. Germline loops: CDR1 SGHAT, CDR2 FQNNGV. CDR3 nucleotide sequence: TGTGCCAGCAGCTTAGGCCAGGCCGCTAACTATGGCTACACCTTC. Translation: CASSLGQAANYGYTF.

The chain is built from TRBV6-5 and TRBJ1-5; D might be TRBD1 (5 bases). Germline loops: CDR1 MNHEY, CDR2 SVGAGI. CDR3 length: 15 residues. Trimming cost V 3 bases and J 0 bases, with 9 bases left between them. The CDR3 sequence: CASSYAQVSNQPQHF. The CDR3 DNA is TGTGCCAGCAGTTATGCACAGGTTAGCAATCAGCCCCAGCATTTT.

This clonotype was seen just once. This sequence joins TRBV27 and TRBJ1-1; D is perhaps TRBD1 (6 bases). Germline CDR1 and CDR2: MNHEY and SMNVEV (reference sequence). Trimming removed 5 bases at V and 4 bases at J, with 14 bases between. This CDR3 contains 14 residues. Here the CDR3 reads CASSPFRGTTEAFF. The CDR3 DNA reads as TGTGCCAGCAGTCCCTTCAGGGGTACCACTGAAGCTTTCTTT.

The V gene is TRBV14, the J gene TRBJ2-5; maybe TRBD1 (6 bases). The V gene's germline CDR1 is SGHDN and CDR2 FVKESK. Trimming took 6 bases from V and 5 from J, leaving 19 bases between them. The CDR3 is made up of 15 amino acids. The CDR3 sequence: CASSRQVSWLETQYF. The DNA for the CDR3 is TGTGCCAGCAGTAGACAGGTTTCGTGGTTGGAGACCCAGTACTTC.

The CDR3 sequence is CASSPRRPMNTEAFF. The CDR3 DNA reads as TGTGCCAGTAGTCCCCGACGGCCCATGAACACTGAAGCTTTCTTT. The J gene is TRBJ1-1, the V gene TRBV19, with unresolved D. This CDR3 region has 15 residues. V was cut by 5 bases and J by 0 bases, with 13 bases left in between. The germline gives CDR1 LNHDA, CDR2 SQIVND (reference sequence).

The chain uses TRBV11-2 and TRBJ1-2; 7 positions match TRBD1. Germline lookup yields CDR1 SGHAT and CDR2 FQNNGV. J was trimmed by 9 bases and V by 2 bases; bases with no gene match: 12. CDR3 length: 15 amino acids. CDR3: CASSLLQGPRSSYTF. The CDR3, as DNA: TGTGCCAGCAGCTTACTACAGGGGCCGCGTTCCAGCTACACCTTC.

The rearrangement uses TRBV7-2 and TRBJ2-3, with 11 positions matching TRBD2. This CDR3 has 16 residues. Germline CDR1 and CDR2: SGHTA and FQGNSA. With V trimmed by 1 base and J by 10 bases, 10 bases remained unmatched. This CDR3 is CASSLELAGEARAQYF. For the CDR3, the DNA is TGTGCCAGCAGCTTAGAACTAGCGGGAGAGGCAAGGGCGCAGTATTTT.

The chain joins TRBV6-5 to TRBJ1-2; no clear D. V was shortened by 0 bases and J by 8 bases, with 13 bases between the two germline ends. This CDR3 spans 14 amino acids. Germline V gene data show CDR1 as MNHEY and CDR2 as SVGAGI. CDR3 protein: CASSYSRGPFGYTF. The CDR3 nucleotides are TGTGCCAGCAGTTACTCGAGAGGTCCGTTCGGCTACACCTTC.